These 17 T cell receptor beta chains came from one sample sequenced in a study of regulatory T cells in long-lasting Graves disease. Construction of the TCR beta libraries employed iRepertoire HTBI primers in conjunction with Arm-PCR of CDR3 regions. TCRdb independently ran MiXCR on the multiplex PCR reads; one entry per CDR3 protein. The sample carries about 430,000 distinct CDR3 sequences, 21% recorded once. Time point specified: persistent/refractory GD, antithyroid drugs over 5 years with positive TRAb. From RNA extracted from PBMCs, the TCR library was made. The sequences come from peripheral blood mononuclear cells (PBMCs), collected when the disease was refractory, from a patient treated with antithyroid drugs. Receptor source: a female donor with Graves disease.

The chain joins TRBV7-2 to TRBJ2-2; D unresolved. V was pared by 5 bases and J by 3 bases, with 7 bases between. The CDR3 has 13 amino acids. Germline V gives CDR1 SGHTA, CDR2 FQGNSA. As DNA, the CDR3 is TGTGCCAGCAGCGATCAATACACCGGGGAGCTGTTTTTT. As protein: CASSDQYTGELFF.

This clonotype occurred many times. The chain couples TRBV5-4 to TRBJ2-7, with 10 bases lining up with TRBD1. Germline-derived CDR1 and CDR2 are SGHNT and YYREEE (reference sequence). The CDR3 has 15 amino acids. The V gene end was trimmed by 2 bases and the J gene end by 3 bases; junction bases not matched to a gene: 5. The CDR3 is CASSFGTGEFYEQYF. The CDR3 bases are TGTGCCAGCAGCTTCGGGACAGGGGAATTCTACGAGCAGTACTTC.

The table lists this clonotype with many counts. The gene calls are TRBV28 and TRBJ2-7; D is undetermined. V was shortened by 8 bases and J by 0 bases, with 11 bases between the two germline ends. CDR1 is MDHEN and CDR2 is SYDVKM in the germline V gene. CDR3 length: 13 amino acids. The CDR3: CASVFSSSYEQYF. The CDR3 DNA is TGTGCCAGCGTATTTAGCAGCTCCTACGAGCAGTACTTC.

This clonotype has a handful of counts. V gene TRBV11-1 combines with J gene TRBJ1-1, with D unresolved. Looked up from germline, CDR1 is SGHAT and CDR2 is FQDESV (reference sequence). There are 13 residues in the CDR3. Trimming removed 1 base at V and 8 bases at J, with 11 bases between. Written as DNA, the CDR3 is TGTGCCAGCAGCTTAGTTGAGGGCCGAGAAGCTTTCTTT. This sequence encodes CASSLVEGREAFF.

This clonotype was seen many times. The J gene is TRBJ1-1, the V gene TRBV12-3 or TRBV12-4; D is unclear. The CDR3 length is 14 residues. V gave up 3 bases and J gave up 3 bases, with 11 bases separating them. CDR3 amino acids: CASSFLGSDTEAFF. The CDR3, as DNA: TGTGCCAGCAGTTTTTTGGGTTCTGACACTGAAGCTTTCTTT.

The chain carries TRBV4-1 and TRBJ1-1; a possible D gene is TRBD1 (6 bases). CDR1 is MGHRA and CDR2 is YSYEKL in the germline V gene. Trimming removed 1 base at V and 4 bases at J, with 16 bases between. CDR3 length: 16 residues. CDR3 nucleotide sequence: TGCGCCAGCAGCCAAGGAGCGGGGGCGAGGGGCACTGAAGCTTTCTTT. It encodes CASSQGAGARGTEAFF.

Written as DNA, the CDR3 is TGTGCCAGCAGTTCGTATAGCGGGAGGGCCGGGACCGGGGAGCTGTTTTTT. Translation gives CASSSYSGRAGTGELFF. V is TRBV6-5 and J is TRBJ2-2, with 11 bases identical to TRBD2. Germline V gives CDR1 MNHEY, CDR2 SVGAGI. The CDR3 is made up of 17 amino acids. The V and J ends lost 4 bases and 5 bases, in that order; junction bases with no gene match: 9.

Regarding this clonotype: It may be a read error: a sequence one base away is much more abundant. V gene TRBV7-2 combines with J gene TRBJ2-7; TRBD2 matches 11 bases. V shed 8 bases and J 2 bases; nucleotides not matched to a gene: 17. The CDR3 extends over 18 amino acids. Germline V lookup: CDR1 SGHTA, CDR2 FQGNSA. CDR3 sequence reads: CASAIPGLAVLSTYEQYF. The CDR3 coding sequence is TGTGCCAGCGCAATCCCGGGACTAGCGGTATTAAGCACCTACGAGCAGTACTTC.

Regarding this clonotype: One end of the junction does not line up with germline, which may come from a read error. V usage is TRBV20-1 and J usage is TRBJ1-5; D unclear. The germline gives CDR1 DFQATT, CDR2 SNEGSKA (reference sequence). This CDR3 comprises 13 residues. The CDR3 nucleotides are TGCAGTGCTGGTCTCGGGCGAGATCAGCCCCAGCACTTT. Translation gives CSAGLGRDQPQHF.

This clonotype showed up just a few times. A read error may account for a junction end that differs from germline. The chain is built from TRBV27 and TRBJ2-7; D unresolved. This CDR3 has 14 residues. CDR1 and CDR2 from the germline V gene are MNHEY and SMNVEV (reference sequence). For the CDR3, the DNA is TGTGCCAGCAGCTTATCGGCCGGAACCTACGAGCAGTACTTC. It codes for CASSLSAGTYEQYF.

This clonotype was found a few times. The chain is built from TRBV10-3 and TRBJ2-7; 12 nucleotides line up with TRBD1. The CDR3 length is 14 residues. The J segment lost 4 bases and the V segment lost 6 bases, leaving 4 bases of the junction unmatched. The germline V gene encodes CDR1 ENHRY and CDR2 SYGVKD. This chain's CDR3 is CAIRGTGGGYEQYF. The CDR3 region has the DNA TGTGCCATCAGGGGGACAGGGGGCGGTTACGAGCAGTACTTC.

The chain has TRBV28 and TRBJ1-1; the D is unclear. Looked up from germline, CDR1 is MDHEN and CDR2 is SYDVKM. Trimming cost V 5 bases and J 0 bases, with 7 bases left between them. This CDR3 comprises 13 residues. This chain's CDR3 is CASSNSLNTEAFF. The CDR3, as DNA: TGTGCCAGCAGTAACAGTTTGAACACTGAAGCTTTCTTT.

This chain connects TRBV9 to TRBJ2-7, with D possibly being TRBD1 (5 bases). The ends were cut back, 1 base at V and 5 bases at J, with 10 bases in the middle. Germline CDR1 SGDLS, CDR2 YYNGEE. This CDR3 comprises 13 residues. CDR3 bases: TGTGCCAGCAGCGTAATGCAGGGTGACGAGCAGTACTTC. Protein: CASSVMQGDEQYF. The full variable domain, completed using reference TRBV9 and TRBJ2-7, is DSGVTQTPKHLITATGQRVTLRCSPRSGDLSVYWYQQSLDQGLQFLIQYYNGEERAKGNILERFSAQQFPDLHSELNLSSLELGDSALYFCASSVMQGDEQYFGPGTRLTVT.

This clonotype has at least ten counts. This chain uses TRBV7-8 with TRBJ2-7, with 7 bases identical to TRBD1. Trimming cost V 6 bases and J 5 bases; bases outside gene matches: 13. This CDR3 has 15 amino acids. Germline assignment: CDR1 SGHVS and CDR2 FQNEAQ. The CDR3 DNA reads TGTGCCAGCAGGTACAGACAGGGAGCCGGCGACGAGCAGTACTTC. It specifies CASRYRQGAGDEQYF. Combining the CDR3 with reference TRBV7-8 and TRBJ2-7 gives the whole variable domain GAGVSQSPRYKVAKRGQDVALRCDPISGHVSLFWYQQALGQGPEFLTYFQNEAQLDKSGLPSDRFFAERPEGSVSTLKIQRTQQEDSAVYLCASRYRQGAGDEQYFGPGTRLTVT.

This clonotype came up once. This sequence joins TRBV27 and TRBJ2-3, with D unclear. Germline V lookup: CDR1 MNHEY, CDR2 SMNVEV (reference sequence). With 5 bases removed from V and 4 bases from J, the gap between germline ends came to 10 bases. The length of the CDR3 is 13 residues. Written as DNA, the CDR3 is TGTGCCAGCAGTCTTCGTAGAGCAGATACGCAGTATTTT. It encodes CASSLRRADTQYF.

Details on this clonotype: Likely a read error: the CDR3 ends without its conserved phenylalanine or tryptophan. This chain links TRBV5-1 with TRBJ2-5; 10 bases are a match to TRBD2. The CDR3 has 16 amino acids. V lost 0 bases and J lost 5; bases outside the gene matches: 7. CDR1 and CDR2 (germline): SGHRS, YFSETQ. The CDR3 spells CASSLGSSGSIETQYS. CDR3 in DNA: TGCGCCAGCAGCTTGGGGTCTAGCGGGAGTATTGAGACCCAGTACTCC.

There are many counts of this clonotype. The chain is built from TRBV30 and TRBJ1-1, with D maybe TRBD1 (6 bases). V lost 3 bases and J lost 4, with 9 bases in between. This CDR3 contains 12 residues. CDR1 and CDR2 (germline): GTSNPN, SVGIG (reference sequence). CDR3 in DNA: TGTGCCTGGAGGAGGGACATCACTGAAGCTTTCTTT. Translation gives CAWRRDITEAFF.